This entry concerns a single TCR beta chain. Its antigen remains unknown. This entry is derived from a study of human thymus T cells. A roughly 0.45-1 mL peripheral blood aliquot was taken intraoperatively from four of eight donors. All available leukocytes, rather than a set cell count, yielded the blood DNA. Broader study findings: Thymic as well as blood repertoires seemed to favor certain V and J genes unevenly.

Libraries were prepared by immunoSEQ multiplex PCR; TCRdb keeps only in-frame clonotypes and omits some of them. The data contain about 46,000 clones, around 95% of them singletons. The receptor's source is a girl less than two years old with a congenital heart defect but otherwise immunologically healthy. Sequencing used blood.

The CDR3 region has the DNA TGTGCCAGCAGCTTAGCATTGCGGGAGGCCGACACAGATACGCAGTATTTT. Encoded protein: CASSLALREADTDTQYF. The rearrangement links TRBV7-6 to TRBJ2-3, with TRBD2 matching over 8 bases. The CDR3 runs 17 residues. The V and J ends lost 0 bases and 2 bases, in that order; junction bases with no gene match: 7. Germline V gene sequence: CDR1 SGHVS, CDR2 FNYEAQ.